The rows below give T cell receptor beta chains drawn from one sample of a study of blood T cell repertoires in COVID-19. Data came from immunoSEQ multiplex PCR; TCRdb stores just in-frame clones and leaves some out. The sample includes about 380,000 clones, 88% seen only once; the top ten take more than 0.95%. Sequenced material: PBMCs or T cells enriched from blood (not recorded which). The receptor set was obtained from a woman between 18 and 29 years old who had recovered from COVID-19. CDR3s leave out the opening cysteine and the closing phenylalanine or tryptophan.

V	J	CDR3
TRBV14	TRBJ2-5	ASSQGVSPTETQY
TRBV6-5	TRBJ1-4	ASSYSDRGNEKLF
TRBV5-1	TRBJ1-3	ASSLVEPGQGHTIY
TRBV12-3/TRBV12-4	TRBJ2-7	ASSSGEVGQY
TRBV7-3	TRBJ1-1	ASSQGDRLTEAF
TRBV3-1/TRBV3-2	TRBJ1-1	ASSQGQGNTEAF
TRBV6-1	TRBJ1-2	ASSDGQVGFGYT
TRBV5-4	TRBJ2-5	ASSPSGGGTQY
TRBV9	TRBJ2-3	ASSPGTSGLTDTQY
TRBV19	TRBJ2-2	ASSPNFFGNTGELF
TRBV7-2	TRBJ2-5	ASSQNGGGQETQY
TRBV6-1	TRBJ2-1	ASSEARVAGSSYNEQF
TRBV5-6	TRBJ2-1	ASSLLGQGIRDEQF
TRBV6-5	TRBJ1-2	ASGRVGYT
TRBV4-1	TRBJ1-5	ASSQDSGVQQPQH
TRBV5-3	TRBJ1-6	ASQGKGGESPLH
TRBV7-9	TRBJ1-2	ASSLYGDSPYGYT
TRBV7-3	TRBJ2-5	ASSRGQRETQY
TRBV19	TRBJ2-7	ASSSGQGNYEQY
TRBV10-3	TRBJ1-2	AIRGQGAGYT
TRBV7-9	TRBJ2-2	ASSPPDRAPGELF
TRBV3-1/TRBV3-2	TRBJ1-1	ASSWGGTEAF
TRBV2	TRBJ2-7	ASSLLTGDQGEQY
TRBV6-5	TRBJ2-3	ASTVGTWQY
TRBV6-4	TRBJ1-1	ASSDSSRDISNTEAF
TRBV27	TRBJ1-2	ASSDRSQVGYT
TRBV6-5	TRBJ2-7	ASSYSRAGGTYEQY
TRBV7-2	TRBJ1-1	ASLFGLTVEAF
TRBV5-4	TRBJ1-6	ASSLGQGVGSPLH
TRBV9	TRBJ2-5	ASSVGGTKETQY
TRBV4-1	TRBJ2-7	ASSRDGGGLAYEQY
TRBV10-3	TRBJ2-7	AISEGQGSEQY
TRBV5-1	TRBJ1-2	ASSGGDRAGGYT
TRBV27	TRBJ1-2	ASSLSGGSGYT
TRBV30	TRBJ1-1	AWTEMNTEAF
TRBV6-5	TRBJ1-1	ASRRTGYGAF
TRBV18	TRBJ1-5	ASSPLRGTGGRWEPQH
TRBV7-9	TRBJ2-1	ASSLAITRRSYNEQF
TRBV7-3	TRBJ1-1	ASSLMPRVAGTEAF
TRBV19	TRBJ2-2	ASQGRGTGELF
TRBV13	TRBJ1-1	ASNSLAREGGTEAF
TRBV7-2	TRBJ1-1	ASSPQANTEAF
TRBV4-1	TRBJ1-2	ASSQPRPMDRGHGYT
TRBV2	TRBJ2-3	ASSADYSTQY
TRBV11-2	TRBJ1-2	ASSPGAGANYGYT
TRBV14	TRBJ2-7	ASSHGTSSYEQY
TRBV5-4	TRBJ2-1	ASSLGQSSYNEQF
TRBV18	TRBJ2-1	ASAPGQGNNEQF
TRBV23-1	TRBJ1-4	ASSQSKAGNEKLF
TRBV4-1	TRBJ2-2	ASSQGQGNTGELF
TRBV6-5	TRBJ2-2	ASSYSWREGTGELF
TRBV19	TRBJ2-7	ASSILSGGNEQY
TRBV28	TRBJ2-6	ASSPRTGMEGANVLT
TRBV30	TRBJ1-4	ASGEWTNEKLF
TRBV11-2	TRBJ1-1	ASSETGGGNTEAF
TRBV12-3/TRBV12-4	TRBJ2-5	ASSFSGGETQY
TRBV27	TRBJ1-5	ASSPTGQPQH
TRBV6-6	TRBJ1-2	ATATGTGYYGYT